This T cell receptor (beta chain) was profiled in a study of cytomegalovirus exposure and HLA in healthy donors. It was with 60 Vbeta and 13 Jbeta primers that the PCR ran. TCRdb's copy holds only in-frame clones and misses some; the assay was immunoSEQ multiplex PCR. Of about 200,000 clones listed, approximately 86% are singletons. Germline V gene data show CDR1 as MNHEY and CDR2 as SVGAGI. V was trimmed by 0 bases and J by 3 bases, leaving 6 bases between them. CDR3 size: 13 residues. Study-level points and caveats: Later on, an analysis showed TCR association rates differing by HLA locus, with DRB1 the most and HLA-C the fewest. For cytomegalovirus status, the classifier reportedly gave diagnoses with high specificity and sensitivity.

A note on this clone: The antigen is not known.

The clonotype comes from a young woman in good health and CMV-seronegative. The chain carries TRBV6-5 and TRBJ2-7; D gene ambiguous. Sequences were obtained from PBMCs. CDR3 loop: CASSYSPVYEQYF. As DNA, the CDR3 is TGTGCCAGCAGTTACTCCCCTGTCTACGAGCAGTACTTC.